Listed here are 17 T cell receptor beta chains from one sample, sequenced in a study of blood T cells in healthy people across ages. The authors ran a second PCR of roughly 6 to 12 cycles using a sample-barcoded 5' primer and a J-beta primer mix. TCRdb passed the 5' RACE reads through MiXCR, listing each CDR3 protein once. The sample gives about 800,000 distinct CDR3 sequences, roughly 25% of which show up once; under 4.5% is in the top ten. This sample also belongs to another study, concerning T cells of mothers and their children.

Sequencing was performed on blood. These receptors all come from a boy between 5 and 17 years old in good health.

V is TRBV29-1 and J is TRBJ2-1; TRBD2 matches at 7 bases. The germline V gene encodes CDR1 SQVTM and CDR2 ANQGSEA. The CDR3 is 14 residues long. Trimming removed 7 bases from V and 6 bases from J; junction bases left unmatched: 12. The CDR3 loop is CSAYSGLVRNEQFF. Here the CDR3 DNA reads TGCAGCGCTTATTCTGGACTAGTGCGCAATGAGCAGTTCTTC.

In the case of this clonotype: Mismatch with germline at one junction end may stem from a read error. The chain combines TRBV24-1 with TRBJ2-1, with 7 bases matching TRBD2. The germline V gene has CDR1 KGHDR and CDR2 SFDVKD. The CDR3 sequence is 16 residues long. CDR3 coding DNA: TGTGCCACCAGTGATTCCTTAGCGGGCTCCTGCAATGAGCAGTTCTTC. Its protein is CATSDSLAGSCNEQFF.

The chain links TRBV10-3 to TRBJ2-5; TRBD1 agrees at 8 bases. The J call is uncertain, as TRBJ2-7 better fits the DNA end. The germline V gene encodes CDR1 ENHRY and CDR2 SYGVKD. The CDR3 consists of 16 residues. CDR3 protein: CAISESVQGGSYEQYF. CDR3 DNA: TGTGCCATCAGTGAGTCGGTACAGGGGGGCTCCTACGAGCAGTACTTC.

The rearrangement uses TRBV6-1 and TRBJ2-4, with D perhaps TRBD1 (5 bases). The V gene's germline CDR1 is MNHNS and CDR2 SASEGT. The CDR3 spans 16 residues. The V and J ends lost 3 bases and 0 bases respectively, with 12 bases between them. The CDR3: CASSDTTVGAKNIQYF. CDR3 coding DNA: TGTGCCAGCAGTGACACGACAGTCGGAGCCAAAAACATTCAGTACTTC.

This clonotype was observed a handful of times. This chain uses TRBV20-1 with TRBJ2-5, with 10 bases identical to TRBD1. With the DNA end fitting TRBJ2-7 better, the J assignment may be wrong. From germline, CDR1 is DFQATT and CDR2 SNEGSKA (reference sequence). The CDR3 is 15 residues long. The CDR3 region is CSARDRGQGPYEQYF. The CDR3 coding sequence is TGCAGTGCTAGAGATCGGGGACAGGGGCCCTACGAGCAGTACTTC.

The rearrangement joins TRBV25-1 to TRBJ2-1, with 9 nucleotides matching TRBD1. V shed 4 bases and J 4 bases; nucleotides not matched to a gene: 5. Germline V gene lookup returns CDR1 MGHDK and CDR2 SYGVNS. The CDR3 is 15 residues long. The DNA for the CDR3 is TGTGCCAGCAGTGTAGGGACAGGGCGTTACAATGAGCAGTTCTTC. Encoded protein: CASSVGTGRYNEQFF.

This clonotype was seen only once. V gene TRBV4-3 combines with J gene TRBJ1-2, with D tentatively TRBD1 (6 bases). V lost 2 bases and J 4 bases, leaving 20 bases between the germline ends. CDR3 length equals 17 residues. Germline CDR1 LGHNA, CDR2 YSLEER. In DNA form, the CDR3 reads TGCGCCAGCAGCCAATACAACCTTCCGGGGGGCGGCTATGGCTACACCTTC. It encodes CASSQYNLPGGGYGYTF.

This clonotype was counted only a few times. One junction end does not reproduce the germline sequence, and a read error may be involved. The genes are TRBV6-1 and TRBJ1-1; TRBD1 aligns across 7 bases. This CDR3 is 15 amino acids long. CDR1 and CDR2 (germline): MNHNS, SASEGT. The CDR3 coding sequence is TGTGCCAGCAGTGGGTATGAGACAGGGCAAACTGGAGCTTTCTTT. This encodes CASSGYETGQTGAFF.

The rearrangement links TRBV5-1 to TRBJ2-7, with D perhaps matching TRBD2 (5 bases). The V gene lost 0 bases and the J gene lost 2 bases, with 15 bases spanning the gap. Per germline, CDR1 SGHRS and CDR2 YFSETQ. The length of the CDR3 is 16 residues. CDR3 sequence reads: CASSLETGLLAYEQYF. CDR3 DNA sequence: TGCGCCAGCAGCTTGGAGACCGGACTGTTGGCCTACGAGCAGTACTTC.

This clonotype has just a few counts. This rearrangement joins TRBV20-1 to TRBJ2-7; no clear D. Germline-derived CDR1 and CDR2 are DFQATT and SNEGSKA (reference sequence). V dropped 0 bases and J dropped 0 bases, with 12 bases sitting between them. This CDR3 comprises 15 residues. CDR3 region: CSARDLASYSYEQYF. CDR3 DNA sequence: TGCAGTGCTAGAGATCTTGCCTCCTACTCCTACGAGCAGTACTTC.

This clonotype showed up just a few times. J is TRBJ2-7 and V is TRBV5-1, with unresolved D. The J call may be incorrect, as the DNA end agrees better with TRBJ2-1. CDR1 is SGHRS, CDR2 YFSETQ, per germline. The CDR3 extends over 15 amino acids. For the CDR3, the DNA is TGCGCCAGCAGCTTGGCCGTCGCAGCGTACAATGAGCAGTTCTTC. Amino acids: CASSLAVAAYNEQFF.

This clonotype has a handful of counts. The chain links TRBV28 to TRBJ1-5, with TRBD1 as a possible D gene (6 bases). Trimming cost V 4 bases and J 4 bases, with 14 bases left between them. The CDR3 is 15 amino acids. CDR1 and CDR2 from the germline V gene are MDHEN and SYDVKM. CDR3 in DNA: TGTGCCAGCAGTTATACAGGGTTCGGGAATCAGCCCCAGCATTTT. Translating it yields CASSYTGFGNQPQHF.

The chain combines TRBV6-6 with TRBJ2-7; 14 positions agree with TRBD2. Looked up from germline, CDR1 is MNHNY and CDR2 is SVGAGI (reference sequence). The CDR3 has 16 residues. V lost 6 bases to trimming and J lost 5 bases; unmatched junction nucleotides: 9. This chain's CDR3 is CASSQGLAGESDEQYF. Written as DNA, the CDR3 is TGTGCCAGCAGCCAGGGACTAGCGGGAGAATCAGACGAGCAGTACTTC.

The chain carries TRBV12-3 or TRBV12-4 and TRBJ2-1; 7 bases match TRBD1. J lost 0 bases, V lost 7 bases, and 6 bases had no gene match. The CDR3 sequence is 15 residues long. CDR3 DNA sequence: TGTGCCAGCAATAGGGACAGTACCTCCTACAATGAGCAGTTCTTC. This encodes CASNRDSTSYNEQFF.

V and J are TRBV6-5 and TRBJ2-1; 11 nucleotides line up with TRBD2. Germline lookup yields CDR1 MNHEY and CDR2 SVGAGI. Germline trimming cut 8 bases from V and 7 bases from J; bases unmatched to any gene: 7. CDR3 size: 14 residues. The CDR3 loop reads CASWEGLAVNEQFF. In nucleotides, the CDR3 is TGTGCCAGCTGGGAGGGACTAGCGGTAAATGAGCAGTTCTTC.

In DNA, the CDR3 is TGCGCCACCTCTTTCAGGGCTAGCGGGGCCACAGATACGCAGTATTTT. It translates to CATSFRASGATDTQYF. The chain combines TRBV5-1 with TRBJ2-3, with 9 bases identical to TRBD2. This CDR3 has 16 amino acids. CDR1 and CDR2 from the germline V gene are SGHRS and YFSETQ. The V gene end was trimmed by 9 bases and the J gene end by 2 bases; junction bases not matched to a gene: 13.

This chain connects TRBV5-8 to TRBJ1-1; weak D call: TRBD1 (5 bases). CDR1 and CDR2 (germline): SGHTS, YDEGEE. The CDR3 spans 16 residues. Trimming pared 6 bases from V and 2 bases from J, leaving 20 bases between. The CDR3 loop is CASKGRGLTINTEAFF. The CDR3 DNA sequence: TGTGCCAGCAAAGGGAGGGGTCTCACAATTAACACTGAAGCTTTCTTT.